In this sample, the clone carrying this T cell receptor (beta chain) turned up once. The record originates from a study of blood T cell repertoires in COVID-19. The germline V gene encodes CDR1 SGHDT and CDR2 YYEEEE. V gave up 4 bases and J gave up 10 bases, with 12 bases separating them. CDR3 length: 12 amino acids. Produced via immunoSEQ multiplex PCR; TCRdb's table is partial and in-frame only. The repertoire holds over 100,000 clones, with just under 85% as singletons. Sequenced sample: peripheral blood. The source is a woman older than 75 with active or convalescent COVID-19. The rearrangement uses TRBV5-6 and TRBJ2-1; a possible D gene is TRBD2 (6 bases). The CDR3 DNA sequence: TGTGCCAGCAGCCTGAGGACTACCGAGCAGTTCTTC. It specifies CASSLRTTEQFF. The variable domain in full, with the rest retrieved from reference TRBV5-6 and TRBJ2-1, is DAGVTQSPTHLIKTRGQQVTLRCSPKSGHDTVSWYQQALGQGPQFIFQYYEEEERQRGNFPDRFSGHQFPNYSSELNVNALLLGDSALYLCASSLRTTEQFFGPGTRLTVL.